The source of this T cell receptor beta chain is a study of patients and donors after allogeneic stem cell transplantation. This clonotype has at least ten counts. Germline CDR1 is MNHEY and CDR2 is SVGEGT. The V gene lost 4 bases and the J gene lost 2 bases, with 11 bases spanning the gap. CDR3 size: 14 residues. TCRdb independently ran MiXCR on the RT-PCR reads; one entry per CDR3 protein. The data hold 200,000 to 250,000 distinct CDR3 sequences, with 13% to 15% observed a single time. The TCR was taken from a human donor who was either an allogeneic HSCT recipient or a stem cell or donor lymphocyte infusion donor (not recorded which). It is not recorded whose cells these are; they may come from a transplant donor. Material: blood, either unsorted or a sorted T cell fraction (not recorded which). The chain couples TRBV6-2 or TRBV6-3 to TRBJ1-1; D gene unclear. The CDR3 sequence is CASSSGSTNTEAFF. The CDR3 DNA reads as TGTGCCAGCAGTTCGGGCAGCACTAACACTGAAGCTTTCTTT.